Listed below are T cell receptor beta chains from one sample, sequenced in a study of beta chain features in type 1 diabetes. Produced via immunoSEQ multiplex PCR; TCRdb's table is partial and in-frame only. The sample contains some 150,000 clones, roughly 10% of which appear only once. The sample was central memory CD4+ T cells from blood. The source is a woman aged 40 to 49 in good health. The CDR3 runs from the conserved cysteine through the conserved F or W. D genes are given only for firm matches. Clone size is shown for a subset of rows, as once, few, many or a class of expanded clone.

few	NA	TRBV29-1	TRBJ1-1	CSVETGLNTEAFF	TGCAGCGTTGAGACAGGACTGAACACTGAAGCTTTCTTT
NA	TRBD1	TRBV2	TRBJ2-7	CASSPRGLPSYEQYF	TGTGCCAGCAGTCCCAGGGGGCTTCCTTCCTACGAGCAGTACTTC
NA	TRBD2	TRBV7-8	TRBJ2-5	CASSFGLALWETQYF	TGTGCCAGCAGCTTCGGACTAGCTTTATGGGAGACCCAGTACTTC
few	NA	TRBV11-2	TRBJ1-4	CASSPLGSTNEKLFF	TGTGCCAGCAGCCCCCTGGGCAGCACTAATGAAAAACTGTTTTTT
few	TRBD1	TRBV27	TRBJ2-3	CASSLETGFTGADTQYF	TGTGCCAGCAGTTTAGAGACAGGGTTTACAGGCGCAGATACGCAGTATTTT
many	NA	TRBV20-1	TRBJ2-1	CSARLENEQFF	TGCAGTGCCAGACTAGAAAATGAGCAGTTCTTC
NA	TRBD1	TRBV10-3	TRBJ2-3	CAISRTGSTDTQYF	TGTGCCATCAGCAGGACAGGGAGCACAGATACGCAGTATTTT
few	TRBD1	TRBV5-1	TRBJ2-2	CASHMGTGDTGELFF	TGCGCCAGCCACATGGGGACAGGAGACACCGGGGAGCTGTTTTTT
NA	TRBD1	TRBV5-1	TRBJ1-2	CASSLEGADYGYTF	TGCGCCAGCAGCTTGGAGGGGGCGGACTATGGCTACACCTTC
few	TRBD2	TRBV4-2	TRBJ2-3	CASSGVGGADTQYF	TGTGCCAGCAGCGGGGTCGGGGGGGCAGATACGCAGTATTTT
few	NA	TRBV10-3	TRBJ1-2	CAISEYATDYGYTF	TGTGCCATCAGTGAGTACGCGACAGACTATGGCTACACCTTC
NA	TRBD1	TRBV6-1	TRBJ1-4	CASTRGTEAEKLFF	TGTGCCAGCACCCGGGGGACAGAAGCTGAAAAACTGTTTTTT
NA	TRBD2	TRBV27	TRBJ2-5	CASSPRSGGETQYF	TGTGCCAGCAGTCCCAGATCCGGGGGGGAGACCCAGTACTTC
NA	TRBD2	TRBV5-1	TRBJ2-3	CASSLGVLADLGDTQYF	TGCGCCAGCAGCTTGGGGGTACTAGCGGATTTAGGAGATACGCAGTATTTT
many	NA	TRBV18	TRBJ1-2	CASSPGQGGDYTF	TGTGCCAGCTCACCGGGACAAGGGGGAGACTACACCTTC
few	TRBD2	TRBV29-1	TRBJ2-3	CSVEGLAGVASADTQYF	TGCAGCGTTGAGGGACTAGCGGGGGTCGCATCCGCAGATACGCAGTATTTT
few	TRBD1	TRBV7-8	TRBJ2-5	CASSAVAGTGWETQYF	TGTGCCAGCAGCGCAGTAGCTGGGACAGGGTGGGAGACCCAGTACTTC
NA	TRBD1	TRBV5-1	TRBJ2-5	CASSRGETGLKTQYF	TGCGCCAGCAGCCGTGGTGAGACAGGGCTAAAGACCCAGTACTTC
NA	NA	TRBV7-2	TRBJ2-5	CASSLWGPQETQYF	TGTGCCAGCAGCTTATGGGGGCCACAAGAGACCCAGTACTTC
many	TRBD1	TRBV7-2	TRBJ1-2	CASSLKTGVGYTF	TGTGCCAGCAGCTTAAAAACAGGGGTTGGCTACACCTTC
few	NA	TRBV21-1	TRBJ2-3	CATTPRLSGDTQYF	TGTGCCACCACACCGCGGCTGTCGGGGGATACGCAGTATTTT
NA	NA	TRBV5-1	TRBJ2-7	CASNGYRAGFRLESSYEQYF	TGCGCCAGCAACGGCTACCGAGCAGGTTTCCGATTAGAAAGCTCCTACGAGCAGTACTTC
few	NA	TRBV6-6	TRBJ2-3	CASSYLGGTTDTQYF	TGTGCCAGCAGTTACCTAGGGGGTACCACAGATACGCAGTATTTT
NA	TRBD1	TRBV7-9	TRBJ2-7	CASEDREQYF	TGTGCCAGCGAGGACAGGGAGCAGTACTTC
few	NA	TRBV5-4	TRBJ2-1	CASSLVSSRNEQFF	TGTGCCAGCAGCTTGGTGTCCAGTCGCAATGAGCAGTTCTTC
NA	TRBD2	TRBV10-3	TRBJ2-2	CAISVASGGDTGELFF	TGTGCCATCAGTGTAGCTAGCGGGGGCGACACCGGGGAGCTGTTTTTT
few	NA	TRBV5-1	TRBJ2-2	CASSPRQDHTGELFF	TGCGCCAGCAGCCCTCGACAGGACCACACCGGGGAGCTGTTTTTT
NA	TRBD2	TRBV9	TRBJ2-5	CASSVGGEGPQETQYF	TGTGCCAGCAGCGTAGGGGGGGAGGGGCCCCAAGAGACCCAGTACTTC
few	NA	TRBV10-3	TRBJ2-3	CAISAPKGGGTTDTQYF	TGTGCCATCAGTGCCCCCAAAGGGGGGGGAACCACAGATACGCAGTATTTT
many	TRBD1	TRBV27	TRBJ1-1	CASSRQGENTEAFF	TGTGCCAGCAGTCGACAGGGGGAGAACACTGAAGCTTTCTTT
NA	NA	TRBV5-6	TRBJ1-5	CASSPRSGDSNQPQHF	TGTGCCAGCAGCCCACGATCAGGGGATAGCAATCAGCCCCAGCATTTT
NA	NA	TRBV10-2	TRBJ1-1	CASSEWEAAFF	TGCGCCAGCAGTGAGTGGGAGGCGGCTTTCTTT
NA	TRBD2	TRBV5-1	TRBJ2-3	CASSRGTSISTDTQYF	TGCGCCAGCAGCCGGGGGACTAGCATTTCCACAGATACGCAGTATTTT
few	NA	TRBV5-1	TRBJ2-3	CASSLGAGTDTQYF	TGCGCCAGCAGCTTGGGGGCCGGCACAGATACGCAGTATTTT
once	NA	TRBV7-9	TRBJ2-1	CASSPEDLGQFF	TGTGCCAGCAGCCCGGAGGATCTCGGGCAGTTCTTC
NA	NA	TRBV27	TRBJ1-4	CASARGYHEKLFF	TGTGCCAGCGCTAGGGGGTATCATGAAAAACTGTTTTTT
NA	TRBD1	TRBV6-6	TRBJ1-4	CATQGALEKLFF	TGTGCCACCCAGGGGGCGCTGGAAAAACTGTTTTTT
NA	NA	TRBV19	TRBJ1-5	CASTSGEFGNQPQHF	TGTGCCAGTACCTCAGGGGAATTCGGCAATCAGCCCCAGCATTTT
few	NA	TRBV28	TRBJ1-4	CASSFGAGNFNEKLFF	TGTGCCAGCAGTTTCGGGGCGGGAAACTTTAATGAAAAACTGTTTTTT
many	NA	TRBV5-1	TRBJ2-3	CASSPRTEFTDTQYF	TGCGCCAGCAGCCCGAGGACAGAATTCACAGATACGCAGTATTTT
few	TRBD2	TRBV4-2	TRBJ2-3	CASSQSAGGPGDTQYF	TGTGCCAGCAGCCAATCGGCGGGGGGGCCTGGAGATACGCAGTATTTT
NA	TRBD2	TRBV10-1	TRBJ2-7	CASSPTSGEQYF	TGCGCCAGCAGCCCGACTAGCGGGGAGCAGTACTTC
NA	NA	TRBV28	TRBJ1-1	CASSSDRIEAFF	TGTGCCAGCAGCTCCGACAGAATTGAAGCTTTCTTT
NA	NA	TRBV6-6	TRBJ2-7	CASRSGSYEQYF	TGTGCCAGCAGGTCGGGCTCCTACGAGCAGTACTTC
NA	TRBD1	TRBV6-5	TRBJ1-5	CASTPQGAGQPQHF	TGTGCCAGCACTCCCCAGGGGGCAGGTCAGCCCCAGCATTTT
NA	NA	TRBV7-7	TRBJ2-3	CASSLAEADTQYF	TGTGCCAGCAGCTTAGCGGAGGCAGATACGCAGTATTTT
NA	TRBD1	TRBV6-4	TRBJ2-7	CASSAGTGGPYEQYF	TGTGCCAGCAGCGCCGGGACAGGGGGACCCTACGAGCAGTACTTC
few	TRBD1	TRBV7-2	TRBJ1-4	CASSPGQGNEKLFF	TGTGCCAGCAGCCCCGGACAGGGGAATGAAAAACTGTTTTTT
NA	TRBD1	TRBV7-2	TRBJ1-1	CASSRGTANLEAFF	TGTGCCAGCAGCAGAGGGACAGCGAACCTTGAAGCTTTCTTT
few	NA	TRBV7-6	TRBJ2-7	CASSSSRTESYEQYF	TGTGCCAGCAGCTCCTCTAGGACAGAGTCCTACGAGCAGTACTTC
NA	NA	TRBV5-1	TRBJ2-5	CASSLWDSKETQYF	TGCGCCAGCAGCTTGTGGGACTCCAAAGAGACCCAGTACTTC
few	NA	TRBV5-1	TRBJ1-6	CASSQGPESPLHF	TGCGCCAGCAGCCAGGGGCCCGAATCACCCCTCCACTTT
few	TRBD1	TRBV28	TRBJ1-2	CASGGAGGNPFYGYTF	TGTGCCAGCGGAGGGGCAGGGGGAAACCCGTTCTATGGCTACACCTTC
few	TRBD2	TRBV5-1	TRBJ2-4	CASSLGGTNLKNIQYF	TGCGCCAGCAGCTTGGGAGGGACTAACCTTAAAAACATTCAGTACTTC
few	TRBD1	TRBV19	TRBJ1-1	CASSPGQILTEAFF	TGTGCCAGTAGCCCGGGACAGATCCTCACTGAAGCTTTCTTT
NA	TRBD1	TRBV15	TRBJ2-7	CATSRTGTGVGEQYF	TGTGCCACCAGCAGAACCGGGACAGGGGTTGGAGAGCAGTACTTC
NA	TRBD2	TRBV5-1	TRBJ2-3	CASSLGVLAGSTDTQYF	TGCGCCAGCAGCTTGGGAGTCCTAGCGGGGAGCACAGATACGCAGTATTTT
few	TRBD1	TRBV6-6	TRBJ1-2	CASRPGPGQGLMGYTF	TGTGCCAGCAGACCCGGTCCGGGACAGGGCCTTATGGGCTACACCTTC
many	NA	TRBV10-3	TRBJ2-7	CAIKDGSRESYEQYF	TGTGCCATCAAAGATGGCTCTAGAGAGTCCTACGAGCAGTACTTC
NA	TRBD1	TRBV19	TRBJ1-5	CATHRDRGSELGNQPQHF	TGTGCCACTCATCGAGACAGGGGAAGTGAGCTTGGCAATCAGCCCCAGCATTTT